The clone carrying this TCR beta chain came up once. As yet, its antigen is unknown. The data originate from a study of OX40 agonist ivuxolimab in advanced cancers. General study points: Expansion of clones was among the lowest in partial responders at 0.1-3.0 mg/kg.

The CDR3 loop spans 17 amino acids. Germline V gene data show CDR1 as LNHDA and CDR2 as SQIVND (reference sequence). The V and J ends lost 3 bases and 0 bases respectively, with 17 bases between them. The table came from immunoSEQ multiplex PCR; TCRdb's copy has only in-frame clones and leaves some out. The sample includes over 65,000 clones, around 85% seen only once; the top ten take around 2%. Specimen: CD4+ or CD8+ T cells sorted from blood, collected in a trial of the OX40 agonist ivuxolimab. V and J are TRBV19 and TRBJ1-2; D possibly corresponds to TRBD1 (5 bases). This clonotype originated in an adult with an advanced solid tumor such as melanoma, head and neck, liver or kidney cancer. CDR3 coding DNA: TGTGCCAGTAGTATTAGGGACCTAAACAAAGCTAACTATGGCTACACCTTC. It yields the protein CASSIRDLNKANYGYTF.